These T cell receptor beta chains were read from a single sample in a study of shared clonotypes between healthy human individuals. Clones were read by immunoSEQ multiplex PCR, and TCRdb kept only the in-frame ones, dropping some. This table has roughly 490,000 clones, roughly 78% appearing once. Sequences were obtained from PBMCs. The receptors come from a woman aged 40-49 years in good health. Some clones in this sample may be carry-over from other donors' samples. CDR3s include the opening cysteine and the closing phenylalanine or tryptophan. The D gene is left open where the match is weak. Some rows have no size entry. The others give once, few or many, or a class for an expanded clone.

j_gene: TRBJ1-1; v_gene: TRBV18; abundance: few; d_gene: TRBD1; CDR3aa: CASSVPGTGRTEAFF; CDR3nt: TGTGCCAGCTCGGTGCCGGGGACAGGGAGAACTGAAGCTTTCTTT
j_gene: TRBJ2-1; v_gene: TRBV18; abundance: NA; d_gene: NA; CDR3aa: CASSPIASRVGNEQFF; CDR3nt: TGTGCCAGCTCACCAATTGCTTCCAGGGTGGGCAATGAGCAGTTCTTC
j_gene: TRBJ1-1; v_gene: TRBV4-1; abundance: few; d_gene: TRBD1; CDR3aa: CASRGQGATEAFF; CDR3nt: TGCGCCAGCAGGGGACAGGGGGCTACTGAAGCTTTCTTT
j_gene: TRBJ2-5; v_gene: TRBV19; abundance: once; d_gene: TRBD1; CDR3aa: CASSTRGETQYF; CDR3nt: TGTGCCAGTAGTACCAGGGGGGAGACCCAGTACTTC
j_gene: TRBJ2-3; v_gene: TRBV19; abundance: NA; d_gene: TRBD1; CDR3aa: CASSSGQGYTQYF; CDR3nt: TGTGCCAGTAGTTCAGGACAGGGATATACGCAGTATTTT
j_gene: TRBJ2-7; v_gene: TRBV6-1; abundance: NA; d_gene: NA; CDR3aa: CASSEGSFGYEQYF; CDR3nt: TGTGCCAGCAGTGAAGGCTCGTTCGGCTACGAGCAGTACTTC
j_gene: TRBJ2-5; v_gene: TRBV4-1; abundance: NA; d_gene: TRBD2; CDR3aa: CASSPKPPLAGSREAQYF; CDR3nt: TGCGCCAGCAGCCCCAAACCCCCCTTAGCGGGATCGAGAGAGGCCCAGTACTTC
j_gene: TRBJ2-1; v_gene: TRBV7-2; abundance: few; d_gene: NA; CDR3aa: CASSLTRDLFNEQFF; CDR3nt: TGTGCCAGCAGCTTAACGAGAGATCTCTTCAATGAGCAGTTCTTC
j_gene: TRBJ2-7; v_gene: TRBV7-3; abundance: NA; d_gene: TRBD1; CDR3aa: CASSLWDRDYEQYF; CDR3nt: TGTGCCAGCAGCCTGTGGGACAGGGACTACGAGCAGTACTTC
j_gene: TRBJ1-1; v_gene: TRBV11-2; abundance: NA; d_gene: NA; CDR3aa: CASSLDRAGAPNTEAFF; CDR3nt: TGTGCCAGCAGCTTAGATCGGGCGGGGGCCCCGAACACTGAAGCTTTCTTT
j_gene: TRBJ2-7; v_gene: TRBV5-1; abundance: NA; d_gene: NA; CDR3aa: CASSPLGSPGDEQYF; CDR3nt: TGCGCCAGCAGCCCCCTTGGGAGCCCCGGCGACGAGCAGTACTTC
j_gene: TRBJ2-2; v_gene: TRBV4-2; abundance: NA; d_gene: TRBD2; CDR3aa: CASKVGLRMVGELFF; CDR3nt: TGTGCCAGCAAGGTGGGACTAAGGATGGTCGGGGAGCTGTTTTTT
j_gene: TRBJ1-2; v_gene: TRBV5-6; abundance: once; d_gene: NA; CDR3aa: CASSLGGLANYGYTF; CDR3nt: TGTGCCAGCAGCTTGGGAGGCTTAGCTAACTATGGCTACACCTTC
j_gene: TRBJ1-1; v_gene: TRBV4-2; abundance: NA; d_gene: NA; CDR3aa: CASSQENHRDEAFF; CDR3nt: TGTGCCAGCAGCCAAGAAAACCACAGAGATGAAGCTTTCTTT
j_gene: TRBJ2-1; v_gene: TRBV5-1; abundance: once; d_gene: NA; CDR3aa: CASGPGLGGGEQFF; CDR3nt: TGCGCCAGCGGCCCGGGACTAGGGGGCGGTGAGCAGTTCTTC
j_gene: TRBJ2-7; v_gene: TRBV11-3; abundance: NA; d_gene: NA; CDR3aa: CAAEAGYEQYF; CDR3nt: TGTGCCGCCGAGGCTGGGTACGAGCAGTACTTC
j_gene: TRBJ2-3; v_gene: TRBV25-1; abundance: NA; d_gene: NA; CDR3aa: CASSETGGFQDTQYF; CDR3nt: TGTGCCAGCAGTGAAACCGGGGGATTTCAAGATACGCAGTATTTT
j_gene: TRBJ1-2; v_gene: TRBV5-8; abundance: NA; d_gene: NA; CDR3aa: CASSLVRGYTF; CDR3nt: TGTGCCAGCAGCTTGGTACGGGGCTACACCTTC
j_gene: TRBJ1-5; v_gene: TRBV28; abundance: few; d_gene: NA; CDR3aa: CASSWRGNQPQHF; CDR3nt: TGTGCCAGCAGTTGGAGGGGCAATCAGCCCCAGCATTTT
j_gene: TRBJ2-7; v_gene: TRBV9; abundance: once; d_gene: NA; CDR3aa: CASSVGSASSTYEQYF; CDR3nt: TGTGCCAGCAGCGTAGGATCCGCCTCAAGCACCTACGAGCAGTACTTC
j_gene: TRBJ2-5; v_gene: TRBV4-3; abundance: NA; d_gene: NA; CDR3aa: CASSQDQTGAGGSQYF; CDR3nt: TGCGCCAGCAGCCAAGATCAAACAGGGGCCGGGGGGTCCCAGTACTTC
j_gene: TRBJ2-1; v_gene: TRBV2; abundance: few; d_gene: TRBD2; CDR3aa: CASSSLAGEQFF; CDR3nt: TGTGCCAGCAGTTCATTAGCGGGAGAGCAGTTCTTC
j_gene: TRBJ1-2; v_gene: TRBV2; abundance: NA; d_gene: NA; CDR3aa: CASSGRQFYGYTF; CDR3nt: TGTGCCAGCAGTGGAAGACAGTTCTATGGCTACACCTTC
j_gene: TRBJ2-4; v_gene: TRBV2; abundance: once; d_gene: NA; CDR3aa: CASRSAGLSKAKNIQYF; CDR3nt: TGTGCCAGCCGAAGCGCGGGGCTGAGTAAAGCCAAAAACATTCAGTACTTC
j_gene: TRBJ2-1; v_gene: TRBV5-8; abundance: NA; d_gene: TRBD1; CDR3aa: CASTPDRVPHNEQFF; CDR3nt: TGTGCCAGCACCCCGGACAGGGTACCGCACAATGAGCAGTTCTTC
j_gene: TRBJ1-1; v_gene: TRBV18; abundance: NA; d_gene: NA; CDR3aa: CASQTDMNTEAFF; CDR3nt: TGTGCCAGCCAGACAGACATGAACACTGAAGCTTTCTTT
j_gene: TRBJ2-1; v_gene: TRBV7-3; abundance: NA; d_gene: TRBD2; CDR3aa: CASSPTSVYNEQFF; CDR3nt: TGTGCCAGCAGCCCGACTAGCGTTTACAATGAGCAGTTCTTC
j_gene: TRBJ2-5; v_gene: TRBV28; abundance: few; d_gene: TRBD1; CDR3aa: CASCETGQADKETQYF; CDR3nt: TGTGCCAGCTGTGAGACGGGACAGGCCGATAAAGAGACCCAGTACTTC
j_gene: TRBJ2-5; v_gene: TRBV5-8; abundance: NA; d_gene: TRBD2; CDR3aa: CASSLVLRGSGEETQYF; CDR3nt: TGTGCCAGCAGCTTGGTCCTCCGCGGGAGTGGAGAAGAGACCCAGTACTTC
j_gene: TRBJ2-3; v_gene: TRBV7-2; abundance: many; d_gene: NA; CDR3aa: CASSPGPIVDTQYF; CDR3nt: TGTGCCAGCAGCCCGGGTCCGATTGTAGATACGCAGTATTTT
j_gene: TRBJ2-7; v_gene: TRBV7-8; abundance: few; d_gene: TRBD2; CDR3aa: CASSSRRLAGYEQYF; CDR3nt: TGTGCCAGCAGCTCCCGGAGACTAGCGGGATACGAGCAGTACTTC
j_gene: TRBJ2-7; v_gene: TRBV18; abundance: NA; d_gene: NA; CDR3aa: CASSPDHSPTGSYEQYF; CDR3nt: TGTGCCAGCTCACCAGATCACAGCCCCACGGGATCCTACGAGCAGTACTTC
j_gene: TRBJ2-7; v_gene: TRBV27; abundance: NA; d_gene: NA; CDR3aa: CARYYEQYF; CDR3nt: TGTGCCAGGTATTACGAGCAGTACTTC
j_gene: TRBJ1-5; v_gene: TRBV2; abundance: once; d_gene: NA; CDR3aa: CASSAGGEIQPQHF; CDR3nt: TGTGCCAGCAGTGCCGGGGGGGAAATACAGCCCCAGCATTTT
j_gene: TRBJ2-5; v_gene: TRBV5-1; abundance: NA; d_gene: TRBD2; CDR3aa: CASSLAGTLAGVETQYF; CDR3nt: TGCGCCAGCAGCTTGGCCGGCACGCTAGCGGGAGTTGAGACCCAGTACTTC
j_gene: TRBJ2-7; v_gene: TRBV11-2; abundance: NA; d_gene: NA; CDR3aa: CASSFERGGSFEQYF; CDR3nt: TGTGCCAGCAGCTTTGAAAGGGGAGGCTCCTTCGAGCAGTACTTC
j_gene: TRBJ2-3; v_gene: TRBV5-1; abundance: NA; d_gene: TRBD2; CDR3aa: CASSLHGGSSTDTQYF; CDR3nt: TGCGCCAGCAGCTTACACGGCGGGAGCAGCACAGATACGCAGTATTTT
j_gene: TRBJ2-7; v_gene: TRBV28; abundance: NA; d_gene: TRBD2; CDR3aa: CASSWTSGSLAQYF; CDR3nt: TGTGCCAGCAGTTGGACTAGCGGGAGTCTAGCGCAGTACTTC
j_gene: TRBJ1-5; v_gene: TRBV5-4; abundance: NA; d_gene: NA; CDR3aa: CAGPRGVKPQHF; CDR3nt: TGTGCCGGACCTAGAGGGGTCAAACCCCAGCATTTT
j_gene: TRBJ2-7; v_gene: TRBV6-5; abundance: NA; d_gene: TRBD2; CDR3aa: CASSPGRSSYEQYF; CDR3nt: TGTGCCAGCAGCCCCGGGAGGAGCTCCTACGAGCAGTACTTC
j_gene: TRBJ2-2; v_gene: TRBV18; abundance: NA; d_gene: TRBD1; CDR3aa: CASSPQGAAYTGELFF; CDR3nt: TGTGCCAGCTCACCTCAGGGGGCAGCCTACACCGGGGAGCTGTTTTTT
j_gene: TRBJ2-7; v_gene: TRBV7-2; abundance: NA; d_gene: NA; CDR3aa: CASSQGLSGLRAEQYF; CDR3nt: TGCGCCAGCAGCCAGGGATTATCGGGACTCCGGGCCGAGCAGTACTTC
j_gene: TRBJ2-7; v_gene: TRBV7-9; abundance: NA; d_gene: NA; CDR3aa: CASSLMGAAYEQYF; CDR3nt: TGTGCCAGCAGCTTAATGGGGGCAGCCTACGAGCAGTACTTC
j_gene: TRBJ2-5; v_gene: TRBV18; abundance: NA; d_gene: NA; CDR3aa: CASSTGKETQYF; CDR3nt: TGTGCCAGCTCAACAGGGAAAGAGACCCAGTACTTC
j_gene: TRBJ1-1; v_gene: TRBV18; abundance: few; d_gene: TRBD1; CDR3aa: CASSRGDRGWGNTEAFF; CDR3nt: TGTGCCAGCTCACGTGGGGACAGGGGTTGGGGAAACACTGAAGCTTTCTTT
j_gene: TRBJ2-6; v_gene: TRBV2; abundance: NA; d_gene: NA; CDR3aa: CASSTDSGANVLTF; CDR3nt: TGTGCCAGCAGTACGGACTCTGGGGCCAACGTCCTGACTTTC
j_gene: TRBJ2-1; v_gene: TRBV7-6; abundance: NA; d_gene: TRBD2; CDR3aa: CASSYNPSGTNNEQFF; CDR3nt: TGTGCCAGCAGCTATAACCCTAGCGGGACGAACAATGAGCAGTTCTTC
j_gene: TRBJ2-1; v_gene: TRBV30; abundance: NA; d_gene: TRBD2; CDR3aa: CAWSGLAGAYEQFF; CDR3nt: TGTGCCTGGAGTGGACTAGCGGGAGCTTATGAGCAGTTCTTC
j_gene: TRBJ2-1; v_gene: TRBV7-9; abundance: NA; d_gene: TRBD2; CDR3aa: CASSPTSGAYNEQFF; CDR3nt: TGTGCCAGCAGCCCGACTAGCGGAGCCTACAATGAGCAGTTCTTC
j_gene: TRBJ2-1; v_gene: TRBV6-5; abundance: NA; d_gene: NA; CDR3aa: CASQVYNEQFF; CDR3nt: TGTGCCTCTCAGGTATACAATGAGCAGTTCTTC
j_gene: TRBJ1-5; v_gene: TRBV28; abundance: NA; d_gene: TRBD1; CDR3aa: CASSPTDRYYSNQPQHF; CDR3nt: TGTGCCAGCAGTCCTACGGACAGGTACTATAGCAATCAGCCCCAGCATTTT
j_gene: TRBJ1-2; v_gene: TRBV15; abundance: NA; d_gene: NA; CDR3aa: CATSRDYRVYGYTF; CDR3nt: TGTGCCACCAGCAGGGACTACAGAGTCTATGGCTACACCTTC